This T cell receptor (beta chain) was found in a study of control samples from healthy donors and cancer patients. The CDR3 is 14 amino acids. V dropped 6 bases and J dropped 2 bases, with 12 bases sitting between them. CDR1 and CDR2 from the germline V gene are MNHEY and SVGEGT. Assay used: immunoSEQ multiplex PCR; TCRdb lists only in-frame clones, some missing. The profile covers under 70,000 clones, with roughly 95% appearing a single time and 1.1% taken by the ten largest. Sequencing used blood. This sequence joins TRBV6-2 or TRBV6-3 and TRBJ2-3; D unclear. The TCR was taken from a woman aged 18-35 years in good health. This CDR3 reads CASSPTEVTDTQYF. The CDR3 DNA sequence: TGTGCCAGCAGCCCTACCGAGGTCACAGATACGCAGTATTTT.